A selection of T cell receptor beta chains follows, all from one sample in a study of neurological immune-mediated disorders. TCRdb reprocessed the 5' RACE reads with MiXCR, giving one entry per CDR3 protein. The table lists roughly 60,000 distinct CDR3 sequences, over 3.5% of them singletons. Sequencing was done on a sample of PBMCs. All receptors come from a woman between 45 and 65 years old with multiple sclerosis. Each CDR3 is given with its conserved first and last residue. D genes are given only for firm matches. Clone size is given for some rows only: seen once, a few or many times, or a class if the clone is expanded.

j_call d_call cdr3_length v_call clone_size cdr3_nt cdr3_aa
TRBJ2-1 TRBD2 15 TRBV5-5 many TGTGCCAGCAGCTTCCTCGGGAGGGCCGGCAATGAGCAGTTCTTC CASSFLGRAGNEQFF
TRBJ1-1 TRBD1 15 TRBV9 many TGTGCCAGCAGCCCAAACACCAGGGGGACAGTTGAAGCTTTCTTT CASSPNTRGTVEAFF
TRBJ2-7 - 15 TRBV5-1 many TGCGCCAGCAGCTTCGGCACCCTCACGTCCTACGAGCAGTACTTC CASSFGTLTSYEQYF
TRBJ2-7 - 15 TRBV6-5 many TGTGCCAGCAGGGGTCGAGGAGCTCGAGCCTACGAGCAGTACTTC CASRGRGARAYEQYF
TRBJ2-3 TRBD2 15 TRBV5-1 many TGCGCCAGCAGCTTGGGCGGGAGTCGCACAGATACGCAGTATTTT CASSLGGSRTDTQYF
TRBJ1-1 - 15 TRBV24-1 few TGTGCCACCAGTGATTCTGGGGGGGCCGGCACTGAAGCTTTCTTT CATSDSGGAGTEAFF
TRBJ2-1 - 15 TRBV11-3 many TGTGCCAGCAGCCTCTTTCAGGACAGCTACAATGAGCAGTTCTTC CASSLFQDSYNEQFF
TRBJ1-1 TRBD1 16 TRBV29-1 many TGCAGCGTTCTCGCTGGGACAGGGGCTACGAACACTGAAGCTTTCTTT CSVLAGTGATNTEAFF
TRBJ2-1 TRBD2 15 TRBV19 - TGTGCCAGTAGCTTTCTAGCGGGATCCTACAATGAGCAGTTCTTC CASSFLAGSYNEQFF
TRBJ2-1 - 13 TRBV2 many TGTGCCACCCGGGACCGAGCCTACAATGAGCAGTTCTTC CATRDRAYNEQFF
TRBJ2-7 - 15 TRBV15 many TGTGCCACCAGCAGCGTGCGACTCGGGACCTACGAGCAGTACTTC CATSSVRLGTYEQYF
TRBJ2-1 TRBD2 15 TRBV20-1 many TGCAGTGCTACGGGGCGGGAGAAACATGTTAATGAGCAGTTCTTC CSATGREKHVNEQFF
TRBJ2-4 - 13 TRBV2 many TGTGCCAGCAGTGACCCCAGCAAAAACATTCAGTACTTC CASSDPSKNIQYF
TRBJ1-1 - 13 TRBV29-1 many TGCAGCGTCTCCCCCGGGGGGAACACTGAAGCTTTCTTT CSVSPGGNTEAFF
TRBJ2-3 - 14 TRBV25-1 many TGTGCCAGCAGTGAGGGAGGGGGGGCAGATACGCAGTATTTT CASSEGGGADTQYF
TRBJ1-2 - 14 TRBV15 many TGTGCCACCAACGACGGACGGTCCGCCTATGGCTACACCTTC CATNDGRSAYGYTF
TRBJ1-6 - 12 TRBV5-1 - TGCGCCAGCAGCTTGGTGGATTCACCCCTCAACTTT CASSLVDSPLNF
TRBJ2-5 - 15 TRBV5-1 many TGCGCCAGCAGCTTGGGTGGCACGCTAGGAGAGACCCAGTACTTC CASSLGGTLGETQYF
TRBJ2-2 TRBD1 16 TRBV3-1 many TGTGCCAGCAGCCGTAGACAGGGGACGAACACCGGGGAGCTGTTTTTT CASSRRQGTNTGELFF
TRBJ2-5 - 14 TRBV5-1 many TGCGCCAGCAGCTTGGCCAGAGAGGGGGAGACCCAGTACTTC CASSLAREGETQYF
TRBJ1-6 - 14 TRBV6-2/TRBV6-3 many TGTGCCAGCACCCTGCGCACGGGGCATTCACCCCTCCACTTT CASTLRTGHSPLHF
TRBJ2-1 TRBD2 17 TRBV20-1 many TGCAGTGCTAGACGGACTAGCGGGAGGGTTGCCTACAATGAGCAGTTCTTC CSARRTSGRVAYNEQFF
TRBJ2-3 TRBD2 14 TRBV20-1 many TGCAGTGCCGTAGCGGGAGGGCCGTCAGATACGCAGTATTTT CSAVAGGPSDTQYF
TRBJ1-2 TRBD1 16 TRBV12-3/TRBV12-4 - TGTGCCAGCAGTGGGACAGGGAGTTCTACTGGCTATGGCTACACCTTC CASSGTGSSTGYGYTF
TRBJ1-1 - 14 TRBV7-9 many TGTGCCAGCAGTGCACAGGGTGGGAACACTGAAGCTTTCTTT CASSAQGGNTEAFF
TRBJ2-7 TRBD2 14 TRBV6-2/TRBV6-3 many TGTGCCAGCAGAAGTAGCGGGAGGAGTTTCGAGCAGTACTTC CASRSSGRSFEQYF
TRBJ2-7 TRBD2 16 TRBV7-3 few TGTGCCAGCAGCCTTTCCCGGGGCGGGAGGGCAGACGAGCAGTACTTC CASSLSRGGRADEQYF
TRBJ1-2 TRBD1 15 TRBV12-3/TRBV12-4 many TGTGCCAGCAGTAGAGAGACAGGGCTTGCCACTGGCTACACCTTC CASSRETGLATGYTF
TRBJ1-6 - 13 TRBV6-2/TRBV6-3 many TGTGCCAGCAGTTACGAGGGAGGATCACCCCTCCACTTT CASSYEGGSPLHF
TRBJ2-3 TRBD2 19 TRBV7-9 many TGTGCCAGCAGCTGGACGGGGGGCACTAGCGGGTTACGCACAGATACGCAGTATTTT CASSWTGGTSGLRTDTQYF
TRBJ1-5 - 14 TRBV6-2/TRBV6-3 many TGTGCCAGCAGGTACGGGTTGAGCAATCAGCCCCAGCATTTT CASRYGLSNQPQHF
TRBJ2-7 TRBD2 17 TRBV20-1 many TGCAGTGCTACCTCCGGGACTAGCGGGAGCCCTATCTACGAGCAGTACTTC CSATSGTSGSPIYEQYF
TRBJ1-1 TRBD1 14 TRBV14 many TGTGCCAGCTCCTGGACAGGGACGAACACTGAAGCTTTCTTT CASSWTGTNTEAFF